The 32 T cell receptor beta chains below all came from one sample that was sequenced in a study of blood T cell repertoires in COVID-19. This table comes from immunoSEQ multiplex PCR, and its TCRdb copy is limited to in-frame clones, with some not included. This table holds around 260,000 clones, approximately 93% found once. The sample was peripheral blood. These receptors all come from a woman aged 30 to 39 with COVID-19, enrolled during active disease.

As DNA, the CDR3 is TGTGCCAGCAGTTTAGGGGGAGGGGTCGAGCAGTACTTC. It codes for CASSLGGGVEQYF. The chain recombines TRBV12-3 or TRBV12-4 with TRBJ2-7; 7 nucleotides match TRBD2. The CDR3 length is 13 residues. The J segment lost 6 bases and the V segment lost 1 base, leaving 3 bases of the junction unmatched.

The chain carries TRBV7-9 and TRBJ2-1; unclear D gene. V was clipped by 5 bases and J by 4 bases, with 15 bases between them. The CDR3 has 15 residues. Germline V gene lookup returns CDR1 SEHNR and CDR2 FQNEAQ (reference sequence). CDR3 residues: CASSPLAETYNEQFF. The DNA for the CDR3 is TGTGCCAGCAGCCCTCTGGCGGAGACTTACAATGAGCAGTTCTTC.

The genes are TRBV27 and TRBJ1-6, with D maybe TRBD1 (6 bases). V was shortened by 5 bases and J by 10 bases, with 12 bases between the two germline ends. In germline, CDR1 is MNHEY, CDR2 SMNVEV (reference sequence). The CDR3 is 13 amino acids. In nucleotides, the CDR3 is TGTGCCAGCAGTGCGGGGGGCGGCTCACCCCTCCACTTT. Amino acid sequence: CASSAGGGSPLHF.

This clone was recorded a few times. The gene calls are TRBV6-5 and TRBJ2-6; a weak D match, TRBD2 (5 bases). This CDR3 is 15 amino acids long. Germline CDR1 is MNHEY and CDR2 is SVGAGI. The V and J ends lost 5 bases and 0 bases respectively, with 8 bases between them. The CDR3 is CASSLTNSGANVLTF. DNA for the CDR3: TGTGCCAGCAGTCTGACTAACTCTGGGGCCAACGTCCTGACTTTC.

This rearrangement joins TRBV7-9 to TRBJ1-1, with D possibly matching TRBD1 (6 bases). The CDR3 is made up of 13 amino acids. CDR1 and CDR2 from the germline V gene are SEHNR and FQNEAQ (reference sequence). V dropped 8 bases and J dropped 0 bases, with 10 bases sitting between them. The DNA for the CDR3 is TGTGCCAGCTTACAGGGTATGAACACTGAAGCTTTCTTT. Translation gives CASLQGMNTEAFF.

This CDR3 is CAISEPGGNTIYF. The CDR3 DNA reads as TGTGCCATCAGTGAGCCAGGTGGAAACACCATATATTTT. This chain joins TRBV10-3 and TRBJ1-3; no definite D call. The CDR3 extends over 13 amino acids. CDR1 is ENHRY, CDR2 SYGVKD, per germline. The germline V and J ends were trimmed by 2 bases and 3 bases, with 5 bases remaining between them.

This clone showed up just a few times. The CDR3: CASSFGGDQPQHF. In nucleotides, the CDR3 is TGTGCCAGCAGCTTTGGGGGGGATCAGCCCCAGCATTTT. The rearrangement links TRBV5-4 to TRBJ1-5, with D perhaps TRBD1 (5 bases). V was cut by 2 bases and J by 5 bases, with 8 bases left in between. The CDR3 is 13 amino acids. Germline V gene lookup returns CDR1 SGHNT and CDR2 YYREEE (reference sequence).

This clone occurred once. The chain is built from TRBV27 and TRBJ1-1; no clear D. This CDR3 has 14 amino acids. Looked up from germline, CDR1 is MNHEY and CDR2 is SMNVEV (reference sequence). V was pared by 0 bases and J by 1 base, with 6 bases between. CDR3 region: CASSLSPGNTEAFF. The CDR3 coding sequence is TGTGCCAGCAGTTTATCCCCGGGGAACACTGAAGCTTTCTTT.

The chain is built from TRBV3-1 (or the pseudogene TRBV3-2) and TRBJ2-7; no firm D call. The CDR3 extends over 12 amino acids. V gave up 1 base and J gave up 5 bases, with 6 bases separating them. Germline values: CDR1 LGHDT, CDR2 YNNKEL (reference sequence). CDR3 loop: CASSQVGHEQYF. The CDR3 coding sequence is TGTGCCAGCAGCCAAGTTGGGCACGAGCAGTACTTC.

The genes are TRBV10-1 and TRBJ1-5; D is perhaps TRBD1 (6 bases). The V gene's germline CDR1 is WNHNN and CDR2 SYGVQD (reference sequence). Trimming stripped 2 bases from V and 7 bases from J, with 9 bases between. CDR3 length: 13 amino acids. CDR3 region: CASSETGIQPQHF. CDR3 sequence (DNA): TGCGCCAGCAGTGAGACAGGGATCCAGCCCCAGCATTTT.

The chain links TRBV5-4 to TRBJ2-7; 7 nucleotides line up with TRBD1. The germline gives CDR1 SGHNT, CDR2 YYREEE (reference sequence). V lost 7 bases, J lost 6 bases, and 10 bases stayed unmatched. This CDR3 has 13 residues. For the CDR3, the DNA is TGTGCCAGCGAGGGGGCTGGGGGCTCCGAGCAGTACTTC. Its protein product is CASEGAGGSEQYF. The full variable domain, in which reference TRBV5-4 and TRBJ2-7 provide the parts outside the CDR3, is ETGVTQSPTHLIKTRGQQVTLRCSSQSGHNTVSWYQQALGQGPQFIFQYYREEENGRGNFPPRFSGLQFPNYSSELNVNALELDDSALYLCASEGAGGSEQYFGPGTRLTVT.

This clone appeared a few times. This chain connects TRBV9 to TRBJ1-1; 8 positions match TRBD1. CDR3 size: 14 residues. Germline CDR1 is SGDLS and CDR2 is YYNGEE. J gave up 4 bases and V 2 bases, and 4 bases lay outside the gene matches. As DNA, the CDR3 is TGTGCCAGCAGCGTCGGGACAGGAGGCACTGAAGCTTTCTTT. It specifies CASSVGTGGTEAFF.

The chain uses TRBV7-9 and TRBJ2-5; 7 bases align to TRBD2. This CDR3 contains 14 residues. Germline trimming cut 3 bases from V and 4 bases from J; bases unmatched to any gene: 5. From germline, CDR1 is SEHNR and CDR2 FQNEAQ (reference sequence). The chain's CDR3 is CASSFIAGGETQYF. As DNA, the CDR3 is TGTGCCAGCAGCTTCATAGCGGGCGGAGAGACCCAGTACTTC.

This chain uses TRBV30 with TRBJ1-1; 7 nucleotides align to TRBD1. Germline V gene lookup returns CDR1 GTSNPN and CDR2 SVGIG (reference sequence). Unmatched junction bases numbered 7, after V lost 1 base and J lost 5 bases. CDR3 length equals 14 residues. CDR3 amino acids: CAWSERGRRTEAFF. DNA of the CDR3: TGTGCCTGGAGTGAAAGGGGGCGCCGGACTGAAGCTTTCTTT.

V gene TRBV2 combines with J gene TRBJ1-1; tentative D call: TRBD1 (5 bases). Germline assignment: CDR1 SNHLY and CDR2 FYNNEI. The CDR3 contains 10 residues. V lost 4 bases and J lost 11, with 8 bases in between. The CDR3 sequence is CASSAGVAFF. In nucleotides, the CDR3 is TGTGCCAGCAGTGCGGGGGTGGCTTTCTTT.

The chain joins TRBV7-7 to TRBJ2-5, with D possibly matching TRBD2 (6 bases). In germline, CDR1 is SSHAT, CDR2 FNYEAQ (reference sequence). Trimming removed 1 base from V and 5 bases from J, with 14 bases in between. The CDR3 length is 15 residues. The DNA for the CDR3 is TGTGCCAGCAGCTTAGGGGTTAGCGGAGGCGAGACCCAGTACTTC. This sequence encodes CASSLGVSGGETQYF.

This clone has only one observation. V is TRBV7-9 and J is TRBJ1-6, with D perhaps TRBD1 (6 bases). CDR3 length equals 17 residues. V was trimmed by 2 bases and J by 3 bases, leaving 14 bases between them. Germline V gene lookup returns CDR1 SEHNR and CDR2 FQNEAQ (reference sequence). CDR3 residues: CASSLPAGADYNSPLHF. The CDR3 region has the DNA TGTGCCAGCAGCTTACCCGCAGGGGCTGACTATAATTCACCCCTCCACTTT.

J is TRBJ1-2 and V is TRBV19; 7 bases align to TRBD1. The CDR3 totals 12 residues. V dropped 5 bases and J dropped 8; count of bases not matched to a gene: 5. Germline V CDR1 and CDR2: LNHDA, SQIVND (reference sequence). CDR3 in amino acids: CASSLDREGYTF. CDR3 sequence (DNA): TGTGCCAGTAGTCTTGACAGGGAAGGCTACACCTTC.

The J gene is TRBJ2-7, the V gene TRBV5-5; the D gene is possibly TRBD2 (6 bases). The germline gives CDR1 SGHKS, CDR2 YYEKEE (reference sequence). The CDR3 is 16 amino acids. The ends were cut back, 1 base at V and 6 bases at J, with 20 bases in the middle. In DNA, the CDR3 is TGTGCCAGCAGCTTGCTTGGCGGGACGTATTTAGGCGAGCAGTACTTC. It encodes CASSLLGGTYLGEQYF. The full variable domain, rest sourced from reference TRBV5-5 and TRBJ2-7, is DAGVTQSPTHLIKTRGQQVTLRCSPISGHKSVSWYQQVLGQGPQFIFQYYEKEERGRGNFPDRFSARQFPNYSSELNVNALLLGDSALYLCASSLLGGTYLGEQYFGPGTRLTVT.

This clone was recorded only once. The chain joins TRBV28 to TRBJ1-4, with a weak D call TRBD1 (6 bases). The CDR3 length is 13 residues. The V gene's germline CDR1 is MDHEN and CDR2 SYDVKM. Between the trimmed V and J ends, which lost 1 base and 8 bases, there was a span of 8 bases. The CDR3 nucleotides read TGTGCCAGCAGTTTATCTGGGGGCGAAAAACTGTTTTTT. The encoded protein is CASSLSGGEKLFF.

The chain recombines TRBV6-5 with TRBJ2-1; the D gene is possibly TRBD1 (6 bases). The germline gives CDR1 MNHEY, CDR2 SVGAGI. This CDR3 spans 12 amino acids. V shed 4 bases and J shed 8 bases, with 9 bases lying between them. The chain's CDR3 is CASSLQGDEQFF. Written as DNA, the CDR3 is TGTGCCAGCAGTTTACAGGGCGATGAGCAGTTCTTC.

CDR3 sequence (DNA): TGTGCCACCAGCAGAGTGAGAGCGGTAACTGAAGCTTTCTTT. Protein sequence: CATSRVRAVTEAFF. The chain is built from TRBV15 and TRBJ1-1; D uncertain. Per germline, CDR1 LNHNV and CDR2 YYDKDF (reference sequence). The CDR3 contains 14 residues. Trimming cost V 1 base and J 5 bases, with 11 bases left between them.

This chain connects TRBV7-2 to TRBJ1-2; D is perhaps TRBD1 (6 bases). The CDR3 loop spans 12 amino acids. Trimming took 1 base from V and 7 from J, leaving 7 bases between them. CDR1 is SGHTA, CDR2 FQGNSA, per germline. The CDR3 protein is CASSLDRAGYTF. The DNA of the CDR3 is TGTGCCAGCAGCTTAGACAGGGCTGGCTACACCTTC.

The chain carries TRBV30 and TRBJ2-1; 9 positions agree with TRBD1. With V trimmed by 2 bases and J by 7 bases, 6 bases remained unmatched. CDR1 is GTSNPN, CDR2 SVGIG, per germline (reference sequence). This CDR3 comprises 14 residues. CDR3 protein: CAWSLGQGMNEQFF. CDR3 DNA sequence: TGTGCCTGGAGTCTCGGACAGGGGATGAATGAGCAGTTCTTC.

The rearrangement uses TRBV18 and TRBJ2-1; a weak D match, TRBD1 (6 bases). From germline, CDR1 is KGHSH and CDR2 LQKENI. The V end lost 0 bases, the J end lost 2 bases, and 11 bases lay between the germline ends. CDR3 length: 16 residues. Here the CDR3 DNA reads TGTGCCAGCTCACCACCGCCGGCAGGGGCCTACAATGAGCAGTTCTTC. Translating it yields CASSPPPAGAYNEQFF. Full variable domain (missing parts from reference TRBV18 and TRBJ2-1): NAGVMQNPRHLVRRRGQEARLRCSPMKGHSHVYWYRQLPEEGLKFMVYLQKENIIDESGMPKERFSAEFPKEGPSILRIQQVVRGDSAAYFCASSPPPAGAYNEQFFGPGTRLTVL.

The chain is built from TRBV7-9 and TRBJ1-4; TRBD1 might be the D (5 bases). The V gene's germline CDR1 is SEHNR and CDR2 FQNEAQ (reference sequence). V lost 6 bases to trimming and J lost 2 bases, with 7 bases between them. This CDR3 region has 13 residues. As DNA, the CDR3 is TGTGCCAGCAGGGCAGGGACTAATGAAAAACTGTTTTTT. This translates into CASRAGTNEKLFF. The whole variable domain, filled in from reference TRBV7-9 and TRBJ1-4, reads DTGVSQNPRHKITKRGQNVTFRCDPISEHNRLYWYRQTLGQGPEFLTYFQNEAQLEKSRLLSDRFSAERPKGSFSTLEIQRTEQGDSAMYLCASRAGTNEKLFFGSGTQLSVL.

The chain recombines TRBV10-3 with TRBJ2-3; 7 bases line up with TRBD1. The germline CDR1 and CDR2 sequences are ENHRY and SYGVKD. The CDR3 covers 14 residues. V lost 2 bases to trimming and J lost 2 bases; unmatched junction nucleotides: 1. The CDR3 here is CAISEGTDTDTQYF. CDR3 coding DNA: TGTGCCATCAGTGAGGGGACAGACACAGATACGCAGTATTTT.

This chain uses TRBV5-1 with TRBJ2-5, with a possible D match to TRBD2 (5 bases). CDR1 is SGHRS and CDR2 is YFSETQ in the germline V gene. Trimming left V 0 bases short and J 2 bases short, with 11 bases between. This CDR3 has 15 amino acids. This CDR3 reads CASSLDGIPQETQYF. Here the CDR3 DNA reads TGCGCCAGCAGCTTGGACGGGATACCACAAGAGACCCAGTACTTC. The whole variable domain, remainder taken from reference TRBV5-1 and TRBJ2-5, is KAGVTQTPRYLIKTRGQQVTLSCSPISGHRSVSWYQQTPGQGLQFLFEYFSETQRNKGNFPGRFSGRQFSNSRSEMNVSTLELGDSALYLCASSLDGIPQETQYFGPGTRLLVL.

This clone was seen more than once but under ten times. The genes are TRBV28 and TRBJ2-7; unclear D gene. The CDR3 spans 15 residues. V was shortened by 2 bases and J by 0 bases, with 11 bases between the two germline ends. CDR1 is MDHEN and CDR2 is SYDVKM in the germline V gene. In DNA, the CDR3 is TGTGCCAGCAGTTTACGAGCGTTTACCTCCTACGAGCAGTACTTC. This sequence encodes CASSLRAFTSYEQYF. Full variable domain (missing parts from reference TRBV28 and TRBJ2-7): DVKVTQSSRYLVKRTGEKVFLECVQDMDHENMFWYRQDPGLGLRLIYFSYDVKMKEKGDIPEGYSVSREKKERFSLILESASTNQTSMYLCASSLRAFTSYEQYFGPGTRLTVT.

The CDR3 loop is CASSASGRGHNEQFF. In DNA, the CDR3 is TGTGCCAGCAGCGCTAGCGGGAGGGGTCACAATGAGCAGTTCTTC. The V and J genes are TRBV9 and TRBJ2-1; TRBD2 agrees at 12 bases. Looked up from germline, CDR1 is SGDLS and CDR2 is YYNGEE. With 3 bases clipped from V and 5 bases from J, the junction kept 3 bases outside the gene matches. The CDR3 consists of 15 residues.

The chain combines TRBV10-3 with TRBJ1-2, with TRBD1 matching over 7 bases. This CDR3 has 13 amino acids. Per the germline V gene, CDR1 is ENHRY and CDR2 is SYGVKD. Unmatched junction bases numbered 4, after V lost 5 bases and J lost 4 bases. The chain's CDR3 is CAISTGVGYGYTF. Here the CDR3 DNA reads TGTGCCATCAGTACAGGGGTTGGCTATGGCTACACCTTC.

J is TRBJ2-1 and V is TRBV28, with 11 nucleotides matching TRBD2. Trimming at V came to 8 bases and at J to 0 bases, leaving 9 bases not matched to a gene. This CDR3 comprises 17 residues. CDR1 MDHEN and CDR2 SYDVKM come from the germline V gene. This CDR3 is CASLLAGVPSSYNEQFF. The DNA for the CDR3 is TGTGCCAGCCTACTAGCGGGAGTCCCGAGCTCCTACAATGAGCAGTTCTTC.